This section outlines one TCR beta chain sequence together with its context. The CDR3 length is 14 residues. Germline V CDR1 and CDR2: MNHNY, SVGAGI (reference sequence). V gave up 4 bases and J gave up 5 bases, with 11 bases separating them. These data are taken from a study of blood T cell repertoires in COVID-19. The overall study: Acute and convalescent COVID-19 samples came from the United States, Italy and Spain. The cDNA or gDNA used as material had been derived from T cells, B-cell-depleted T cells, or PBMCs.

Original methodology: Nucleated cell counts were estimated from reference gene primer amplification. The table came from immunoSEQ multiplex PCR; TCRdb's copy has only in-frame clones and leaves some out. V, J and clone size are those of that table, while D and trimming were read from the DNA. The data hold approximately 260,000 clones, with roughly 89% observed a single time. The source material was peripheral blood. J is TRBJ1-4 and V is TRBV6-6; D may be TRBD1 (6 bases). The source is a woman between 40 and 50 years old who had recovered from COVID-19. CDR3 sequence (DNA): TGTGCCAGCAGTTTTGGACAGCCAAATGAAAAACTGTTTTTT. Translating gives CASSFGQPNEKLFF.